The clone carrying this T cell receptor beta chain was found a few times. This entry comes from a study of T-cell reconstitution after alpha-beta-depleted transplantation in children. As it was prepared, the TCRbeta library received unique molecular identifiers. One entry per CDR3 protein results from TCRdb running MiXCR on the PCR reads. There are approximately 390,000 distinct CDR3 sequences in the sample; roughly a tenth occur only once, and about 5% lies in the top ten. CDR1 and CDR2 (germline): SGHRS, YFSETQ. V lost 0 bases, J lost 4 bases, and 8 bases lay in between. The CDR3 consists of 14 residues.

Source: PBMCs from the stem cell graft donor, taken from the stem cell graft. The chain uses TRBV5-1 and TRBJ2-1, with D uncertain. The receptor was derived from a human donor who donated a stem cell graft to a child with acute myeloid leukemia. In nucleotides, the CDR3 is TGCGCCAGCAGCTTGGAACCTCCTTACAATGAGCAGTTCTTC. This translates into CASSLEPPYNEQFF. The variable domain in full, completed from reference TRBV5-1 and TRBJ2-1, reads KAGVTQTPRYLIKTRGQQVTLSCSPISGHRSVSWYQQTPGQGLQFLFEYFSETQRNKGNFPGRFSGRQFSNSRSEMNVSTLELGDSALYLCASSLEPPYNEQFFGPGTRLTVL.